The sequence of this TCR beta chain was determined in a study of post-analysis software for immune sequencing data. CDR3 length equals 17 residues. CDR1 and CDR2 from the germline V gene are SGHRS and YFSETQ. V was trimmed by 7 bases and J by 11 bases, leaving 33 bases between them. The TCR beta cDNA libraries carried unique molecular identifiers. MiXCR, applied by TCRdb to the PCR reads, yields one record per CDR3 protein. The table records fewer than 700,000 distinct CDR3 sequences, around 47% of them present only once. Study-wide results and limits: In patients, about 5 TRBV segments were more frequent than in controls, with TRBV5-6, TRBV5-1 and TRBV20-1 among them. Batch-mates among the samples co-clustered strongly by F measure.

Comments on this clonotype: Its cognate antigen is unknown.

Material: blood. The origin of this receptor is a girl under 18 with multiple sclerosis. The chain employs TRBV5-1 and TRBJ2-5, with TRBD1 as a possible D gene (6 bases). The CDR3 nucleotides read TGCGCCAGCTCAGGGGCCAGGGAGTTTCTGATTACCGGGGAGCAGTACTTC. Its protein is CASSGAREFLITGEQYF.